This passage covers 2 T cell receptor beta chains from one sample sequenced in a study of cytomegalovirus exposure and HLA in healthy donors. Produced via immunoSEQ multiplex PCR; TCRdb's table is partial and in-frame only. The sample consists of about 65,000 clones, approximately 90% of them appearing once. Material for sequencing was PBMCs. The source of these receptors is a woman under 30 in good health and CMV-seronegative.

V usage is TRBV28 and J usage is TRBJ1-2; no reliable D call. V gave up 3 bases and J gave up 8 bases, with 13 bases separating them. Germline CDR1 is MDHEN and CDR2 is SYDVKM. The length of the CDR3 is 13 residues. Here the CDR3 reads CASSFLEGRGYTF. As DNA, the CDR3 is TGTGCCAGCAGTTTTTTAGAGGGTCGGGGCTACACCTTC.

This chain connects TRBV5-1 to TRBJ1-1; perhaps TRBD1 as D (6 bases). CDR3 size: 15 residues. V was trimmed by 0 bases and J by 7 bases, leaving 16 bases between them. Looked up from germline, CDR1 is SGHRS and CDR2 is YFSETQ. The CDR3 protein is CASSLDGGARGEAFF. The CDR3 DNA reads TGCGCCAGCAGCTTGGATGGGGGGGCGCGAGGTGAAGCTTTCTTT.